What follows are 2 T cell receptor beta chains derived from one specimen sequenced in a study of cytomegalovirus exposure and HLA in healthy donors. This PCR relied on a set of 60 Vbeta primers and 13 Jbeta primers. Some clones are missing from TCRdb's copy, which holds only in-frame ones; the method was immunoSEQ multiplex PCR. The sample has 150,000 to 200,000 clones, roughly three quarters seen once. The material sequenced was PBMCs. The source is a woman aged 45-59 years in good health and CMV-seronegative.

The V call is TRBV6-5, the J call TRBJ1-1, with no clear D. The V gene lost 6 bases and the J gene lost 5 bases, with 16 bases spanning the gap. Germline CDR1 is MNHEY and CDR2 is SVGAGI. The CDR3 runs to 14 residues. DNA for the CDR3: TGTGCCAGCAGAACCGGGATAAGGAGAACTGAAGCTTTCTTT. Protein product: CASRTGIRRTEAFF.

This clone was found a few times. The V call is TRBV10-3, the J call TRBJ2-3; 11 bases align to TRBD1. The CDR3 extends over 16 amino acids. The V and J ends lost 6 bases and 3 bases, in that order; junction bases with no gene match: 8. CDR1 is ENHRY and CDR2 is SYGVKD in the germline V gene. CDR3 amino acids: CAIRGFGTGGTDTQYF. Here the CDR3 DNA reads TGTGCCATCAGGGGATTCGGGACAGGGGGTACAGATACGCAGTATTTT.